This TCR beta chain was obtained from a study of cytomegalovirus exposure and HLA in healthy donors. This clone was observed a handful of times. Its antigen remains unidentified. With 3 bases clipped from V and 3 bases from J, the junction kept 3 bases outside the gene matches. The CDR3 is 14 amino acids. Germline V gene sequence: CDR1 SGHDT, CDR2 YYEEEE. Overall study findings and caveats: A few V segments could not be told apart, such as TRBV6-2 and TRBV6-3, and were left out. HLA allele associations emerged for 16,951 TCR beta sequences in a later analysis, at 0.05 false discovery rate.

Amplification used 60 Vbeta primers and 13 Jbeta primers. The method was immunoSEQ multiplex PCR; TCRdb's version includes in-frame clones alone and lacks a portion of them. The sample includes about 220,000 clones, 76% of them seen just once. V gene TRBV5-6 combines with J gene TRBJ2-7, with 10 bases that match TRBD2. The sequencing input was PBMCs. The sequence derives from a man younger than 30 in good health and CMV-seronegative. CDR3 sequence reads: CASSSAGGHYEQYF. Here the CDR3 DNA reads TGTGCCAGCAGCTCAGCGGGAGGGCACTACGAGCAGTACTTC.